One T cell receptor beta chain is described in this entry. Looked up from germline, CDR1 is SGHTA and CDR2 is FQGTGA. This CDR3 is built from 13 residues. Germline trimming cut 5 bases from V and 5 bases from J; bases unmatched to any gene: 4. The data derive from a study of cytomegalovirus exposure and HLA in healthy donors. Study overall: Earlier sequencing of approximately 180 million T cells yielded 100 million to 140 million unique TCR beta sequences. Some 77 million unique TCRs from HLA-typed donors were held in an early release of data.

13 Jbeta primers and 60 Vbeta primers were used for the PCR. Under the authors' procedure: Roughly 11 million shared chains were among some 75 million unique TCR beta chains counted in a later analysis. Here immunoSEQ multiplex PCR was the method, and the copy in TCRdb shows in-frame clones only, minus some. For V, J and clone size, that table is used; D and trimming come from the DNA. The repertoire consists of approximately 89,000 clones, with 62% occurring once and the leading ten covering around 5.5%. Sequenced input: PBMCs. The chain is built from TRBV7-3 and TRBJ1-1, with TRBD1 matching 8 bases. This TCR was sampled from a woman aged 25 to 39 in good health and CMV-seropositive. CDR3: CASSQGAGTEAFF. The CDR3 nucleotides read TGTGCCAGCAGCCAGGGGGCGGGAACTGAAGCTTTCTTT.